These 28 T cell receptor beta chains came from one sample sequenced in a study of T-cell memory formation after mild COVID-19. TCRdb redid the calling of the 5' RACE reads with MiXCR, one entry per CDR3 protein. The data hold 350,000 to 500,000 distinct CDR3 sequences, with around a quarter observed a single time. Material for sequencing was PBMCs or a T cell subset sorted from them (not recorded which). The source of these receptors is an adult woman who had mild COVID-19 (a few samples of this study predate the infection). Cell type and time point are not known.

In DNA form, the CDR3 reads TGCAGTGTACCCAGGGGCTCCTACGAGCAGTACTTC. Translating gives CSVPRGSYEQYF. V usage is TRBV20-1 and J usage is TRBJ2-7; possibly TRBD1 for D (6 bases). Germline V gene data show CDR1 as DFQATT and CDR2 as SNEGSKA (reference sequence). Deletions cut 7 bases from V and 0 bases from J, with 10 bases between. The CDR3 contains 12 residues.

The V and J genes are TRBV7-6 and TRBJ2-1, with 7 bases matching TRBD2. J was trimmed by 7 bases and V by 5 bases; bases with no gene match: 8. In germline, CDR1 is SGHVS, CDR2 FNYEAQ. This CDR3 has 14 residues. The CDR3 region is CASSPTSDLNEQFF. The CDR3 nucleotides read TGTGCCAGCAGCCCCACTAGCGACCTAAATGAGCAGTTCTTC.

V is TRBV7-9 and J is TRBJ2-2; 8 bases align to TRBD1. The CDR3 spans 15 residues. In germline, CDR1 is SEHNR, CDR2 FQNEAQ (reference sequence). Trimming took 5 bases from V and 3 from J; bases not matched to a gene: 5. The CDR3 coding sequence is TGTGCCAGCAGCCCTGGACAGGGTCACACCGGGGAGCTGTTTTTT. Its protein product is CASSPGQGHTGELFF.

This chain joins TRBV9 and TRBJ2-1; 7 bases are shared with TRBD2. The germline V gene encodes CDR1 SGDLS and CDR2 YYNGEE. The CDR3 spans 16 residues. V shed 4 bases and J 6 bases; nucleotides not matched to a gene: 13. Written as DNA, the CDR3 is TGTGCCAGCAGCCCCCGACGTTCTTTAGCGGGCAATGAGCAGTTCTTC. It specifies CASSPRRSLAGNEQFF.

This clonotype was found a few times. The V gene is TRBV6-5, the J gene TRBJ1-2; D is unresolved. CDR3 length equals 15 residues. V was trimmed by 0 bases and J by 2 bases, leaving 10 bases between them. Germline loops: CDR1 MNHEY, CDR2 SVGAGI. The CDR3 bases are TGTGCCAGCAGTTACTCGCGGAGATCGAACTATGGCTACACCTTC. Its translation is CASSYSRRSNYGYTF.

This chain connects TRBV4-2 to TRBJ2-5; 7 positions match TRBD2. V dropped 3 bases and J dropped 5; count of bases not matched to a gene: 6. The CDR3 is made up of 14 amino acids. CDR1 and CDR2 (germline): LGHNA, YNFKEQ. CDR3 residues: CASSHAGTIETQYF. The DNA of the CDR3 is TGTGCCAGCAGCCATGCTGGGACTATCGAGACCCAGTACTTC.

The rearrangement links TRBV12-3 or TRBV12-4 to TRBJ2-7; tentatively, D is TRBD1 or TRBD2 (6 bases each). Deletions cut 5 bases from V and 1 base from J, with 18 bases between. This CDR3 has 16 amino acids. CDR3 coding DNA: TGTGCCAGCAGTGGAGGGTTCGCAGGGGTTTCCTACGAGCAGTACTTC. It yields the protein CASSGGFAGVSYEQYF.

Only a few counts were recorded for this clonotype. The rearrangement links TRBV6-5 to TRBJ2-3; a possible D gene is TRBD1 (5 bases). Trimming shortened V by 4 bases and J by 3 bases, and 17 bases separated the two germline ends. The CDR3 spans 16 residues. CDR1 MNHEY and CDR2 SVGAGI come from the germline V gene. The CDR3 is CASSSISGKGTDTQYF. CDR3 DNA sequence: TGTGCCAGCAGTTCGATTTCCGGAAAGGGGACAGATACGCAGTATTTT.

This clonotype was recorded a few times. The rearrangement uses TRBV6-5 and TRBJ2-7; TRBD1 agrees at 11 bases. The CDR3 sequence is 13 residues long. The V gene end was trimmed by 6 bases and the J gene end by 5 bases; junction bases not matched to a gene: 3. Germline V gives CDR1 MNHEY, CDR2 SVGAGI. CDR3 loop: CASRDRGPDEQYF. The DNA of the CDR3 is TGTGCCAGCAGGGACAGGGGGCCTGACGAGCAGTACTTC.

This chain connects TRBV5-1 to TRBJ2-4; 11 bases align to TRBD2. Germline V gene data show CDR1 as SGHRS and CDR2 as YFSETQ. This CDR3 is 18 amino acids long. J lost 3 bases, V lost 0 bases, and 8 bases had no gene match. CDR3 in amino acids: CASSLAGPSGGYKNIQYF. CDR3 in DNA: TGCGCCAGCAGCTTGGCGGGTCCTAGCGGGGGGTACAAAAACATTCAGTACTTC.

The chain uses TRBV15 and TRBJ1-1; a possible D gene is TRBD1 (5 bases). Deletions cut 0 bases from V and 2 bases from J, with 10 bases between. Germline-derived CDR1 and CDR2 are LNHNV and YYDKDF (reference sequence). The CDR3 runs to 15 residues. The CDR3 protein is CATSREGPLNTEAFF. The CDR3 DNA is TGTGCCACCAGCAGAGAGGGACCACTAAACACTGAAGCTTTCTTT.

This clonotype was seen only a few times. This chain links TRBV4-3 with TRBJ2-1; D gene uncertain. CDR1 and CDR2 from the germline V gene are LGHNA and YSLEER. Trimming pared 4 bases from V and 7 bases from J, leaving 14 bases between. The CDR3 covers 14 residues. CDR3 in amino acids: CASSPGPGRNEQFF. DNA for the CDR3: TGCGCCAGCAGCCCGGGCCCCGGTCGGAATGAGCAGTTCTTC.

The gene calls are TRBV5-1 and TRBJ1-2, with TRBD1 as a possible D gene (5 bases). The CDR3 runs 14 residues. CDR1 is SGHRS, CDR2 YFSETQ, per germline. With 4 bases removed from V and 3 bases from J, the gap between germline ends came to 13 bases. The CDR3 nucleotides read TGCGCCAGCAGCAGAGGGGCCGGAGACTATGGCTACACCTTC. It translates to CASSRGAGDYGYTF.

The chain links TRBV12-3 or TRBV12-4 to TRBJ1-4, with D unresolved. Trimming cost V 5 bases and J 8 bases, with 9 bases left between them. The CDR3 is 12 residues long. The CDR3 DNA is TGTGCCAGCAGTCCGGTAGCAGAAAAACTGTTTTTT. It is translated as CASSPVAEKLFF.

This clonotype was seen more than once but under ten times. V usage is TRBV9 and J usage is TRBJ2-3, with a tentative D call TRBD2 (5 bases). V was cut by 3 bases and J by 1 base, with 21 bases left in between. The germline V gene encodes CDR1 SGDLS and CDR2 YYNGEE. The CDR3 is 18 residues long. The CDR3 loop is CASSAPTDWMGGTDTQYF. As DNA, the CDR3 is TGTGCCAGCAGCGCACCTACGGACTGGATGGGTGGCACAGATACGCAGTATTTT.

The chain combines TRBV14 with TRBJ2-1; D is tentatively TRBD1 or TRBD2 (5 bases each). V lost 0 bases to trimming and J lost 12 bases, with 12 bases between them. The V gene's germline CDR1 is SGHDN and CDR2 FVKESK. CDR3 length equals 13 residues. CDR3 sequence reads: CASSQDPSGTQFF. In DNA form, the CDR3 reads TGTGCCAGCAGCCAAGATCCATCGGGGACGCAGTTCTTC.

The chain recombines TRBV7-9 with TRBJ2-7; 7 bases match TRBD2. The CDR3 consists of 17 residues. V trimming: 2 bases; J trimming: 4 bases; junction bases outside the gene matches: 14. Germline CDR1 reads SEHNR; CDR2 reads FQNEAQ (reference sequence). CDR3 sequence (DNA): TGTGCCAGCAGCTTATCTGTAGGAGAGCGGGATTTATACGAGCAGTACTTC. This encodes CASSLSVGERDLYEQYF.

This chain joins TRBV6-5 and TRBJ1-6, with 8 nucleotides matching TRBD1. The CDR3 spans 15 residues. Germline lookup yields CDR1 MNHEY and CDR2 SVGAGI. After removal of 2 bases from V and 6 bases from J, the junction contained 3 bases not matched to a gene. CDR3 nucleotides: TGTGCCAGCAGTTACGACAGGGGCAGTAATTCACCCCTCCACTTT. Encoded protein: CASSYDRGSNSPLHF.

CDR3 DNA sequence: TGCGCCAGCAGCTTGAGCCTTCCCGGGACTAGCGGGAGGACCTACGAGCAGTACTTC. Translation: CASSLSLPGTSGRTYEQYF. The chain carries TRBV5-1 and TRBJ2-7; 15 nucleotides align to TRBD2. The junction had 10 bases not matched to a gene; V was cut back by 1 base and J by 2 bases. The CDR3 runs to 19 residues. The germline gives CDR1 SGHRS, CDR2 YFSETQ.

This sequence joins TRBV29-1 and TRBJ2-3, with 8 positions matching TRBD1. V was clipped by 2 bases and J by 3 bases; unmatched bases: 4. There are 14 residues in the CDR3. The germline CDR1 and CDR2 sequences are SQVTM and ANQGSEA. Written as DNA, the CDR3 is TGCAGCGTTGAAACAGGACAGGGTACAGATACGCAGTATTTT. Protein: CSVETGQGTDTQYF.

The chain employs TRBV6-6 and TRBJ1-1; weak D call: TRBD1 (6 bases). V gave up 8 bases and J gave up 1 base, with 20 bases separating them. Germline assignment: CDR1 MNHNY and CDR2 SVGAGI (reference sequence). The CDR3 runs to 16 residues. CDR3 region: CASLRGGRVWNTEAFF. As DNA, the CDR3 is TGTGCCAGCCTCCGGGGGGGCCGGGTGTGGAACACTGAAGCTTTCTTT.

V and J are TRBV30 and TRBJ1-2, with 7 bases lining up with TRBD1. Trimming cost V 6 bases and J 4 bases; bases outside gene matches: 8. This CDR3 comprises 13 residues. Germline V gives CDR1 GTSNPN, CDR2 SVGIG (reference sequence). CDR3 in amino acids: CACQQGYGYGYTF. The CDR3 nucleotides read TGTGCCTGCCAACAGGGGTATGGCTATGGCTACACCTTC.

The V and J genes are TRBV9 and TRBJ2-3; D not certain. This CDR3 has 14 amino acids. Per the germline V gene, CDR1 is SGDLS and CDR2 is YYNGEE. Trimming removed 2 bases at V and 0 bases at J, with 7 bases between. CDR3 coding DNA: TGTGCCAGCAGCGTGACCTCTAGCACAGATACGCAGTATTTT. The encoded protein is CASSVTSSTDTQYF.

The CDR3 reads CSARDTSNSYEQYF. CDR3 DNA: TGCAGTGCTAGGGACACTAGCAACAGCTACGAGCAGTACTTC. J is TRBJ2-7 and V is TRBV20-1, with D possibly matching TRBD2 (6 bases). Deletions cut 3 bases from V and 3 bases from J, with 15 bases between. The CDR3 length is 14 residues. Germline V gives CDR1 DFQATT, CDR2 SNEGSKA (reference sequence).

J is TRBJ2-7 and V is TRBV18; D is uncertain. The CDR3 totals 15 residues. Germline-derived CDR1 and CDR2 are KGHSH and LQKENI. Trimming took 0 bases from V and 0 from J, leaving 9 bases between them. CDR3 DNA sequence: TGTGCCAGCTCACCACCCGGGCAGTACTCCTACGAGCAGTACTTC. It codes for CASSPPGQYSYEQYF.

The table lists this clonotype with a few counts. The CDR3 sequence: CASSAPGRKGTQYF. The CDR3 DNA follows: TGTGCCAGCAGCGCACCGGGGCGAAAGGGGACCCAGTACTTC. V usage is TRBV6-6 and J usage is TRBJ2-5; D possibly matches TRBD1 or TRBD2 (5 bases each). The V and J ends lost 6 bases and 7 bases respectively, with 18 bases between them. Germline values: CDR1 MNHNY, CDR2 SVGAGI (reference sequence). The CDR3 is 14 amino acids.

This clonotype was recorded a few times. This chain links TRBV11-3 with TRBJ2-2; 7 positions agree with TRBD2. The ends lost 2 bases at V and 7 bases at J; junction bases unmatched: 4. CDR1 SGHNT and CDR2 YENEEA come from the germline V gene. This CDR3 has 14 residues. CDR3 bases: TGTGCCAGCAGCTTACGCGGGAGCGGCGGGGAGCTGTTTTTT. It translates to CASSLRGSGGELFF.

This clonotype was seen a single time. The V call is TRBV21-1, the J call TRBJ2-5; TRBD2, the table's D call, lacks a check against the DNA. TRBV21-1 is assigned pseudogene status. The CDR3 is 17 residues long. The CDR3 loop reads CASSPGTSGSVRETQYF. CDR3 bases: TGTGCCAGCAGTCCCGGGACTAGCGGGAGTGTACGGGAGACCCAGTACTTC.